This is a list of T cell receptor beta chains from one sample in a study of cytomegalovirus exposure and HLA in healthy donors. Assay: immunoSEQ multiplex PCR; the TCRdb copy retains only in-frame clones and omits some. The data hold roughly 130,000 clones, with about 62% observed a single time. Sequencing was done on a sample of PBMCs. Source of these receptors: a woman in her thirties or forties in good health and CMV-seropositive. The CDR3 runs from the conserved cysteine through the conserved F or W. The D gene is left open where the match is weak. Only part of the rows carry a size: once, few, many, or a class if the clone is expanded.

d_call j_call clone_size v_call cdr3_nt cdr3_aa
. TRBJ2-7 . TRBV18 TGTGCCAGCTCACCACGATATGCAGGGGAGCAGTACTTC CASSPRYAGEQYF
TRBD1 TRBJ1-5 . TRBV5-1 TGCGCCAGCAGGTCCGGGACAGCCGATCAGCCCCAGCATTTT CASRSGTADQPQHF
TRBD2 TRBJ2-2 . TRBV11-2 TGTGCCAGCAGCTCCACTAGCGGGACCAAATTGTGGGGGGAGCTGTTTTTT CASSSTSGTKLWGELFF
. TRBJ1-3 . TRBV4-2 TGTGCCAGCGGGGGGGAGGCCTCTGGAAACACCATATATTTT CASGGEASGNTIYF
. TRBJ1-1 . TRBV10-1 TGCGCCAGCAGTGAGTCGGGAGGGACGAACACTGAAGCTTTCTTT CASSESGGTNTEAFF
. TRBJ2-1 . TRBV6-6 TGTGCCAGCAGTTACCAGGGCGCCGACAATGAGCAGTTCTTC CASSYQGADNEQFF
. TRBJ2-5 . TRBV19 TGTGCCAGTAGCGTTACAGACCAAGAGACCCAGTACTTC CASSVTDQETQYF
. TRBJ2-1 . TRBV29-1 TGCAGCGTTGAGGGGACATCCCCTTTAACCAATGAGCAGTTCTTC CSVEGTSPLTNEQFF
. TRBJ1-4 . TRBV18 TGTGCCAGCTCATCCCAGGGTGATGAAAAACTGTTTTTT CASSSQGDEKLFF
. TRBJ2-5 . TRBV7-8 TGTGCCAGCAGCTTAACGCGGGGCCAAGAGACCCAGTACTTC CASSLTRGQETQYF
. TRBJ2-5 once TRBV6-1 TGTGCCAGCAGTGAGCTAGCACAAGAGACCCAGTACTTC CASSELAQETQYF
. TRBJ1-6 . TRBV18 TGTGCCAGCTCACCCGTTGAGAGGAGCTCCTATAATTCACCCCTCCACTTT CASSPVERSSYNSPLHF
TRBD1 TRBJ2-7 . TRBV5-1 TGCGCCAGCAGCTGGACAGGGCACGAGCAGTACTTC CASSWTGHEQYF
TRBD1 TRBJ2-5 . TRBV5-1 TGCGCCAGCAGCGTTGGGACAGCCCAAGAGACCCAGTACTTC CASSVGTAQETQYF
TRBD2 TRBJ2-1 . TRBV6-5 TGTGCCAGCAGACTGAGCGGGGGGGTCTACAATGAGCAGTTCTTC CASRLSGGVYNEQFF
TRBD1 TRBJ1-2 . TRBV7-6 TGTGCCAGCAGCTTAAGGCTCGGACAGGGGATCCTGTCCAACTATGGCTACACCTTC CASSLRLGQGILSNYGYTF
. TRBJ2-3 once TRBV12-2 TGTGCAAGTCGCTTAGGACAGCCCACAGATACGCAGTATTTT CASRLGQPTDTQYF
TRBD1 TRBJ2-5 few TRBV29-1 TGCAGCACTCAGGGACAGGGAGAAGAGACCCAGTACTTC CSTQGQGEETQYF
TRBD2 TRBJ2-1 . TRBV18 TGTGCCAGCTCACCAAGTACCGGGACTAGCGGGGGCTACAATGAGCAGTTCTTC CASSPSTGTSGGYNEQFF
. TRBJ2-5 . TRBV11-2 TGTGCCAGCAGCCCGGGAACTAAACCCCAAGAGACCCAGTACTTC CASSPGTKPQETQYF
TRBD2 TRBJ2-1 . TRBV6-1 TGTGCCAGCAGTGTTTCTGGGGAGGGTAGCAATGAGCAGTTCTTC CASSVSGEGSNEQFF
. TRBJ1-1 . TRBV19 TGTGCCAGTCGGACAGTTAACATGAACACTGAAGCTTTCTTT CASRTVNMNTEAFF
. TRBJ2-1 . TRBV6-5 TGTGCCAGCAGTTCCCTCTTTAATGAGCAGTTCTTC CASSSLFNEQFF
TRBD1 TRBJ2-1 . TRBV28 TGTGCCAGCAGCCGCCCCGGACAGGTGTCCTACAATGAGCAGTTCTTC CASSRPGQVSYNEQFF
. TRBJ2-1 . TRBV5-1 TGCGCCAGCAGCTTGGGGCTAGCTAGTGATGAGCAGTTCTTC CASSLGLASDEQFF
. TRBJ2-2 . TRBV5-1 TGCGCCAGCAGCCAATCAGCCGCGCGGGACACCGGGGAGCTGTTTTTT CASSQSAARDTGELFF
. TRBJ1-4 . TRBV11-2 TGTGCCAGCAGCCCGCCTTGGAGTGGTGTCGGAAAACTGTTTTTT CASSPPWSGVGKLFF
TRBD2 TRBJ2-1 once TRBV6-5 TGTGCCAGCAGTTACTCTTGGGGTAGCGGGAGCAATGAGCAGTTCTTC CASSYSWGSGSNEQFF
TRBD1 TRBJ2-7 . TRBV18 TGTGCCAGCTCACCACGGGACAGGGGTTCCTCGTTGAGCTACGAGCAGTACTTC CASSPRDRGSSLSYEQYF
. TRBJ2-2 . TRBV6-1 TGTGCCAGCAGTTATTTACAGGGAACCGGGGAGCTGTTTTTT CASSYLQGTGELFF
. TRBJ2-2 . TRBV14 TGTGCCAGCAGCCCACGCCAGGTGGACACCGGGGAGCTGTTTTTT CASSPRQVDTGELFF
. TRBJ1-6 . TRBV27 TGTGCCAGCAGTTTACGGAATTCACCCCTCCACTTT CASSLRNSPLHF
. TRBJ1-6 . TRBV5-4 TGTGCCAGCAGCTTGGAGCATTCACCCCTCCACTTT CASSLEHSPLHF
. TRBJ1-1 . TRBV7-9 TGTGCCAGCAGCTCGGACACTATGAACACTGAAGCTTTCTTT CASSSDTMNTEAFF
. TRBJ1-2 . TRBV9 TGTGCCAGCAGCGTAGCAGGGGCCTATGGCTACACCTTC CASSVAGAYGYTF
TRBD2 TRBJ2-7 once TRBV5-4 TGTGCCAGCAGCTTGGAGCGCGGGAGGGCCCGGGGGGAGCAGTACTTC CASSLERGRARGEQYF
TRBD2 TRBJ2-5 . TRBV5-7 TGTGCCAGCAGCTTGAGATTTCGACTAGCGGGAGCCCAAGAGACCCAGTACTTC CASSLRFRLAGAQETQYF
TRBD2 TRBJ2-3 . TRBV6-1 TGTGCCAGCAGTGGAGGAAGCGGGGGAAGGGATACGCAGTATTTT CASSGGSGGRDTQYF
. TRBJ2-1 . TRBV19 TGTGCCAGTAGTAGTCCACAGTGGGACAATGAGCAGTTCTTC CASSSPQWDNEQFF
TRBD2 TRBJ2-3 . TRBV27 TGTGCCAGCAGTTTACTAGCGGGGGGGCCAAATACGCAGTATTTT CASSLLAGGPNTQYF
TRBD2 TRBJ2-7 . TRBV5-5 TGTGCCAGCAGCATTGGACTAGCGCACGAGCAGTACTTC CASSIGLAHEQYF
. TRBJ1-6 few TRBV18 TGTGCCAGCTCACCGTCCGGGGAGAGATCACCCCTCCACTTT CASSPSGERSPLHF